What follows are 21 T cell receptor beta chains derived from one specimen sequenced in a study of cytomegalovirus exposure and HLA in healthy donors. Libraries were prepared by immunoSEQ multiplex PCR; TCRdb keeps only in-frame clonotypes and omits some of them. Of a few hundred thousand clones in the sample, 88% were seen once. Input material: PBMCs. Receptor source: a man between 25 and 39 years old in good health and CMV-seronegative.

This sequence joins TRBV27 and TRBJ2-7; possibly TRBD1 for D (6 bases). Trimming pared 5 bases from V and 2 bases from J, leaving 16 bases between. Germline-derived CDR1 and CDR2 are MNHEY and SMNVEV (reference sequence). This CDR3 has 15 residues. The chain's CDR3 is CASSHRTATPYEQYF. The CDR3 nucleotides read TGTGCCAGCAGTCACCGGACAGCTACCCCCTACGAGCAGTACTTC.

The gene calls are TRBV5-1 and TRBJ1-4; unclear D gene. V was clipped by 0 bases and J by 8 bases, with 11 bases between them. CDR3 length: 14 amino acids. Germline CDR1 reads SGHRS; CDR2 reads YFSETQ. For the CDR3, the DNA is TGCGCCAGCAGCTTGGGATCCCTCGGGGAAAAACTGTTTTTT. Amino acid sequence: CASSLGSLGEKLFF.

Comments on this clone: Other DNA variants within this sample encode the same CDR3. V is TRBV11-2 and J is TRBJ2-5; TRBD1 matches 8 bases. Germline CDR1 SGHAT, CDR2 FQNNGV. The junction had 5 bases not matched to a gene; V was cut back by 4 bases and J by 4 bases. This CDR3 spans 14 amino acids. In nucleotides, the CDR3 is TGTGCCAGCAGCTCGCGGACAGGGAGAGAGACCCAGTACTTC. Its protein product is CASSSRTGRETQYF.

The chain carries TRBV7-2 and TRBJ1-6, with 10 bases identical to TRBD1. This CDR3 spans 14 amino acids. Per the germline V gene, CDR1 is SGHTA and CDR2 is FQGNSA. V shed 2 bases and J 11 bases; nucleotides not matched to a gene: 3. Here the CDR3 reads CASSLSGTGAPLHF. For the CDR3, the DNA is TGTGCCAGCAGCTTATCCGGGACAGGGGCACCCCTCCACTTT. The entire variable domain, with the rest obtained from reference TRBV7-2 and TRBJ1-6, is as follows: GAGVSQSPSNKVTEKGKDVELRCDPISGHTALYWYRQSLGQGLEFLIYFQGNSAPDKSGLPSDRFSAERTGGSVSTLTIQRTQQEDSAVYLCASSLSGTGAPLHFGNGTRLTVT.

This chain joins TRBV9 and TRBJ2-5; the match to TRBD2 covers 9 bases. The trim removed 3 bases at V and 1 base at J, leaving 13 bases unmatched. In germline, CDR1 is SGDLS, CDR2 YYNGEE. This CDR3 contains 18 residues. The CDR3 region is CASSAIGGSGGVQETQYF. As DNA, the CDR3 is TGTGCCAGCAGCGCGATAGGGGGTAGCGGGGGTGTCCAAGAGACCCAGTACTTC.

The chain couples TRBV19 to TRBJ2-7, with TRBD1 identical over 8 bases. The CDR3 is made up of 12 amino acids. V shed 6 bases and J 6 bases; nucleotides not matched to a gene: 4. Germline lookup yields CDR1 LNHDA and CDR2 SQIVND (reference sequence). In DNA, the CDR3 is TGTGCCAGTAGGGGACAGGTTTCCGAGCAGTACTTC. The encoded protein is CASRGQVSEQYF.

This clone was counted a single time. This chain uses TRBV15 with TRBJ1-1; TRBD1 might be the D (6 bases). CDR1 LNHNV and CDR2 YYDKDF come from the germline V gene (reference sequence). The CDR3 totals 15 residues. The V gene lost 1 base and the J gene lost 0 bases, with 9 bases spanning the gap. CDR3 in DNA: TGTGCCACCAGCAGAGGCGGGGGGCTGAACACTGAAGCTTTCTTT. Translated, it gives CATSRGGGLNTEAFF.

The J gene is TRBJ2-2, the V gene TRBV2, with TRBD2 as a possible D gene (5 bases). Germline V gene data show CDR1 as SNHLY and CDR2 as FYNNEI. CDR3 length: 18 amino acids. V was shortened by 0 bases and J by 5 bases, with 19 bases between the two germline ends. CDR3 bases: TGTGCCAGCAGTGAAGCGTCCCTCCGAGGGTCGAGGACCGGGGAGCTGTTTTTT. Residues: CASSEASLRGSRTGELFF.

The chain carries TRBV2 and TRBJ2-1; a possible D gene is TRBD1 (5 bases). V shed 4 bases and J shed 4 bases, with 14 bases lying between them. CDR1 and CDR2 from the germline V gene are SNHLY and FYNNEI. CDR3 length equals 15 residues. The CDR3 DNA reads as TGTGCCAGCAGTGGGTCCCAGGCAGGGTACAATGAGCAGTTCTTC. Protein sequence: CASSGSQAGYNEQFF.

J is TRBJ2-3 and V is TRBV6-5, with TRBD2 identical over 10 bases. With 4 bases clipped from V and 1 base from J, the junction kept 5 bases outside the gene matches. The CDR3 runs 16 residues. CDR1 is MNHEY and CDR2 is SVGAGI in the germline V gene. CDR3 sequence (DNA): TGTGCCAGCAGTTCCTCAACTAGCGGGGGCACAGATACGCAGTATTTT. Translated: CASSSSTSGGTDTQYF.

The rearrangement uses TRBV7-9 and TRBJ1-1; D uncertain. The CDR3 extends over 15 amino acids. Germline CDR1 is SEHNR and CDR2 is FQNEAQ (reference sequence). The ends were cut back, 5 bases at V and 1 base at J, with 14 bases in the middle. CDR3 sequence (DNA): TGTGCCAGCAGCCCCCCCCGGAGAGAGAACACTGAAGCTTTCTTT. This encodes CASSPPRRENTEAFF.

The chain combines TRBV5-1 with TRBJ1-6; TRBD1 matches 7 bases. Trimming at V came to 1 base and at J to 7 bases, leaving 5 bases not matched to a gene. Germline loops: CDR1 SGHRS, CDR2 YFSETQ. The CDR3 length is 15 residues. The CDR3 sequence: CASSLWGTENSPLHF. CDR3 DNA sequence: TGCGCCAGCAGCTTGTGGGGGACAGAAAATTCACCCCTCCACTTT.

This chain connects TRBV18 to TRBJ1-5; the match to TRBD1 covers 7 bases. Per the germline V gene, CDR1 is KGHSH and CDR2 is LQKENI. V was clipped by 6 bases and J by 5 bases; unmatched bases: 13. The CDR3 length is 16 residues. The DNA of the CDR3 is TGTGCCAGCTCTCCTGACAGGGACCCTCCCCATCAGCCCCAGCATTTT. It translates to CASSPDRDPPHQPQHF.

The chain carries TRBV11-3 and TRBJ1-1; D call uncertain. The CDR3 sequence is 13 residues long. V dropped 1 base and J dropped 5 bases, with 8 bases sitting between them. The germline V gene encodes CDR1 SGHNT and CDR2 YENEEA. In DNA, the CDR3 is TGTGCCAGCAGCTTAGCCCGAGGAACTGAAGCTTTCTTT. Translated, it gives CASSLARGTEAFF.

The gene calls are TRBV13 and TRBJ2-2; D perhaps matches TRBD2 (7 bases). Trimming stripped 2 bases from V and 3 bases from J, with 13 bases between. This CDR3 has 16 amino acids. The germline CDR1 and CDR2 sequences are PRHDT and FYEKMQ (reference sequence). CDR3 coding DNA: TGTGCCAGCAGCTTAATGGGGGGGCTGTACACCGGGGAGCTGTTTTTT. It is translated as CASSLMGGLYTGELFF.

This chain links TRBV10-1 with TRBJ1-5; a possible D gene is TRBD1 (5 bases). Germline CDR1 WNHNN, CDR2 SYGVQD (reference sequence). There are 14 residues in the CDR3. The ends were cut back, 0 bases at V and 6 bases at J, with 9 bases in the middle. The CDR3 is CASSESGASQPQHF. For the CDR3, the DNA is TGCGCCAGCAGTGAGTCAGGGGCGAGTCAGCCCCAGCATTTT.

CDR3 sequence reads: CASSLAFRGRTTNEKLFF. CDR3 in DNA: TGTGCCAGCAGCTTGGCTTTCAGGGGGAGAACAACTAATGAAAAACTGTTTTTT. The chain combines TRBV5-5 with TRBJ1-4; 7 bases fit TRBD1. This CDR3 spans 18 amino acids. CDR1 is SGHKS, CDR2 YYEKEE, per germline (reference sequence). V gave up 0 bases and J gave up 0 bases; unmatched junction bases: 8.

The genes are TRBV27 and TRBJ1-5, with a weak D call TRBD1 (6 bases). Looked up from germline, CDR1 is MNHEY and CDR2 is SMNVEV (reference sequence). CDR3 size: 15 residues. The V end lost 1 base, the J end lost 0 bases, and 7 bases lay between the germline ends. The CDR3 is CASSLFRGSNQPQHF. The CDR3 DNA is TGTGCCAGCAGTTTATTCAGGGGTAGCAATCAGCCCCAGCATTTT.

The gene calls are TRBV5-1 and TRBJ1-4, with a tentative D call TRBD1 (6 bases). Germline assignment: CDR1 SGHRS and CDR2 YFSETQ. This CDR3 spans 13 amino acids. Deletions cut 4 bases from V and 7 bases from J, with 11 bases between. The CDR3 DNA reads TGCGCCAGCAGCCCAACAGGGAGTGAAAAACTGTTTTTT. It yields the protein CASSPTGSEKLFF.

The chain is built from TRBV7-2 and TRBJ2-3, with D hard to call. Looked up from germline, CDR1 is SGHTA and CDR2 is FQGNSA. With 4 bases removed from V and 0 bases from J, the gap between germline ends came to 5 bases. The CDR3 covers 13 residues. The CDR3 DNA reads TGTGCCAGCAGCTCCTACAGCACAGATACGCAGTATTTT. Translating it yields CASSSYSTDTQYF.

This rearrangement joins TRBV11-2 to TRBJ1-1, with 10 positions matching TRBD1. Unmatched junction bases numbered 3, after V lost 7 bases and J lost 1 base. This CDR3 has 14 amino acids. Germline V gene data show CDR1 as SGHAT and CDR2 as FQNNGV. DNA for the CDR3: TGTGCCAGCAAAAGACAGGGGGCGAACACTGAAGCTTTCTTT. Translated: CASKRQGANTEAFF.